This T cell receptor beta chain was sequenced during a study of cytomegalovirus exposure and HLA in healthy donors. Study as a whole: The use of the same platform for the roughly 130 validation repertoires and the 550 to 700 first-cohort repertoires was reported by a later analysis. Findings of the study overall: Cytomegalovirus status was reportedly diagnosed by the classifier with high sensitivity and specificity. The investigators catalogued 150 to 200 TCR beta chains as cytomegalovirus-associated. Generally TCR sequences proved uncommon, though certain public TCRs appeared in numerous donors.

This table comes from immunoSEQ multiplex PCR, and its TCRdb copy is limited to in-frame clones, with some not included. The sample shows fewer than 90,000 clones, around 82% of them seen only once. In the case of this clone: Its antigen is not known.

Germline CDR1 SGDLS, CDR2 YYNGEE. The CDR3 runs to 14 residues. Trimming left V 0 bases short and J 4 bases short, with 10 bases between. The sequenced material came from PBMCs. The rearrangement joins TRBV9 to TRBJ1-1; D is ambiguous. This clonotype was obtained from a woman under 30 in good health and CMV-seropositive. CDR3 sequence: CASSVDALSTEAFF. Written as DNA, the CDR3 is TGTGCCAGCAGCGTAGACGCCTTGAGCACTGAAGCTTTCTTT.